This T cell receptor beta chain was identified during a study of blood T cell repertoires in COVID-19 (dated by TCRdb to the early 2020s). Turning to the overall study: Samples from collaborators originated in the United States, Italy and Spain and spanned both the acute and convalescent phases of COVID-19. The material from the prospective study consisted of cDNA or gDNA derived from T cells, B-cell-depleted T cells, or PBMCs. The dataset comprised deeply sampled blood TCRbeta repertoires from subjects exposed to, actively infected with, or recovered from COVID-19. The repertoires were made available in a free public database intended to serve as a resource for research on the immune response to SARS-CoV-2. Samples came from the ongoing ImmuneRACE study (first 160 participants) plus 1,254 subjects from 6 global collaborators. A de-identified subject ID, COVID-19 status, age in years and sex were almost always included in the sample metadata. Where available, HLA class I and class II types were taken from metadata supplied by the sample provider and were not determined by assay-based typing.

From a lookup of the germline V gene (reference sequence), CDR1 and CDR2 are SGHKS and YYEKEE. For this chain, trimming is 0 bases at the V end and 4 bases at the J end, and the number of junction bases without a gene match is 13. From cysteine to phenylalanine, the CDR3 is 19 amino acids long. Only CDR3 DNA is held: 57 bases, read in frame from base 1. The research as a whole found: Clinical and demographic metadata were provided uncurated, with the amount varying by source and participant.

TCRbeta CDR3 regions were amplified from genomic DNA by means of the immunoSEQ Assay, a bias-controlled multiplex PCR. The paper's data handling went like this. The number of nucleated cells in each sample was estimated by amplification of reference gene primers within the assay. To quantify the absolute abundance of each unique TCRbeta CDR3 rearrangement, sequence reads were collapsed and filtered. For each sample, productive Simpson clonality was calculated as the square root of Simpson's diversity index over productive rearrangements. Drawn from immuneACCESS, this table holds only the in-frame rearrangements with V and J called that TCRdb kept. Clones are partly lost; checked studies trace under half to an unresolved V gene and leave the rest unexplained. For V, J and clone size, that table is used; D and trimming come from the DNA. The sample table records about 130,000 clones; 86% of these occur just once. Over 10% of the sample is taken by the ten largest.

For this clone: Its antigen is not yet known. No base-level quality is on record; no much larger clone is a single base apart.

In Seattle, one collaborating source enrolled patients while the infection was active and tracked those patients longitudinally over the course of disease. The collaborating institutions used their own protocols to collect whole blood in K2EDTA tubes. For TCRbeta analysis, collaborators shipped samples in one of three forms: frozen whole blood, isolated PBMCs, or DNA extracted from either of those sample types. The sample taken for sequencing was peripheral blood. The receptor's source is a woman aged 70-85 years with COVID-19, enrolled during active disease. This chain joins TRBV5-5 to TRBJ2-5; 12 central bases correspond to TRBD1. The DNA sequence is as follows: TGTGCCAGCAGCTTGGTCGCCTCCGGGACAGGGGGCTCGAGAGAGACCCAGTACTTC. It encodes CASSLVASGTGGSRETQYF.